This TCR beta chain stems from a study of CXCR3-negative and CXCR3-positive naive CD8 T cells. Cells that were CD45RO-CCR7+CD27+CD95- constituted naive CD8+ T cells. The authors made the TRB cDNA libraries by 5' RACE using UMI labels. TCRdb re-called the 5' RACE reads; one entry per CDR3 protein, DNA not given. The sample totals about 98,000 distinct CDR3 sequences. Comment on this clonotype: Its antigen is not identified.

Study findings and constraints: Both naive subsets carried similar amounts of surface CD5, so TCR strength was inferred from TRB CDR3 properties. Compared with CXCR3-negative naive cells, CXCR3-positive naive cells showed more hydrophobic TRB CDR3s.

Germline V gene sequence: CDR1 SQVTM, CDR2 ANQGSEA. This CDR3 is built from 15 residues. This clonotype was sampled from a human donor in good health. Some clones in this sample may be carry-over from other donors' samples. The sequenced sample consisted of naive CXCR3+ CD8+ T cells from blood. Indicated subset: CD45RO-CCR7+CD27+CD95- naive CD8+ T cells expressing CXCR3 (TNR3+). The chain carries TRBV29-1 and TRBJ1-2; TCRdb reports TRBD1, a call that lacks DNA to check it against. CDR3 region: CSVQTGEPAIYGYTF.